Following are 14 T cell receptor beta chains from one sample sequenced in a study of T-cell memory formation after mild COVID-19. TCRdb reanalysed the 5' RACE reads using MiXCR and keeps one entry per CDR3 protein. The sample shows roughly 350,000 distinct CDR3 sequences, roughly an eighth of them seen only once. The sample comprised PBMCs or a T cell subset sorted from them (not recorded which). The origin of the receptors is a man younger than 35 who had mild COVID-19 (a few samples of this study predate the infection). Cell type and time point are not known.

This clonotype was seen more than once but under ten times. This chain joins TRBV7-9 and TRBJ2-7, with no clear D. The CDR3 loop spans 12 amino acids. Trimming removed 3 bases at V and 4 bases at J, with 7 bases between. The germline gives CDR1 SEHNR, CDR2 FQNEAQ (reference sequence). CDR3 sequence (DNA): TGTGCCAGCAGCTTCTGGGGATACGAGCAGTACGTC. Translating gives CASSFWGYEQYV.

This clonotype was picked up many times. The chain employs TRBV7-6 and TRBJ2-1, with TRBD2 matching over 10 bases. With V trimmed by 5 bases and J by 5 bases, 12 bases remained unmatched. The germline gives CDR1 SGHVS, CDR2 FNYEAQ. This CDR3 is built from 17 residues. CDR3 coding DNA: TGTGCCAGCAGCCGATCTCCGACTAGCGGGCGGAACAATGAGCAGTTCTTC. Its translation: CASSRSPTSGRNNEQFF.

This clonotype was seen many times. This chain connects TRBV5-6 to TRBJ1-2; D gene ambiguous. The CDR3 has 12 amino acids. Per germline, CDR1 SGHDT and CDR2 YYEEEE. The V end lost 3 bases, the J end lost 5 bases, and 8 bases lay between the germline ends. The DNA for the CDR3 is TGTGCCAGCAGCTCCGGTGGATATGGCTACACCTTC. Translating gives CASSSGGYGYTF.

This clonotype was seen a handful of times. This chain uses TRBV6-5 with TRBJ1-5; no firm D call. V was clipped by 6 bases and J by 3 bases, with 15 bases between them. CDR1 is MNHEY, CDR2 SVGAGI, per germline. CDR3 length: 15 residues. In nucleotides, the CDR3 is TGTGCCAGCAGGTTAGCGGACGGCGCCAATCAGCCCCAGCATTTT. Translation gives CASRLADGANQPQHF.

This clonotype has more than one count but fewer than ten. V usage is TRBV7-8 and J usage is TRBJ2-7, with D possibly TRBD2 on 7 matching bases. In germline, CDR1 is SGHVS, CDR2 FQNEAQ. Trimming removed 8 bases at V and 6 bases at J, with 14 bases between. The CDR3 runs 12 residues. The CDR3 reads CASSRGAAEQYV. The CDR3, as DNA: TGTGCCAGCTCCCGGGGGGCTGCCGAGCAGTACGTC.

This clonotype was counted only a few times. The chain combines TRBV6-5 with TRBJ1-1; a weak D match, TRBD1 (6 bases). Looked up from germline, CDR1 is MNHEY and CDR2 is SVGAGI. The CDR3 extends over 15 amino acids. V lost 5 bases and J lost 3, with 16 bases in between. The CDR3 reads CASSPLGGAHTEAFF. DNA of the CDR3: TGTGCCAGCAGTCCTTTGGGGGGGGCACACACTGAAGCTTTCTTT.

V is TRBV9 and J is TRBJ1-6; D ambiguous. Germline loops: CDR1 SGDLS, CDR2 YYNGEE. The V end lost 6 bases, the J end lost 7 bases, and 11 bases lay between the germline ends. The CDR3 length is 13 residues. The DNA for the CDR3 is TGTGCCAGCACGCGGCAGCCAAATTCACCCCTCCACTTT. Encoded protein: CASTRQPNSPLHF.

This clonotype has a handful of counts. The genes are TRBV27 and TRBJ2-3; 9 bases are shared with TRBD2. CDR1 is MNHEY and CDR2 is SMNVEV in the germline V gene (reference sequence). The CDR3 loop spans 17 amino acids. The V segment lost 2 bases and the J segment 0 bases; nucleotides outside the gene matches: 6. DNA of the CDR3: TGTGCCAGCAGTTTACTCGGGACTAGCCCTAGCACAGATACGCAGTATTTT. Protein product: CASSLLGTSPSTDTQYF.

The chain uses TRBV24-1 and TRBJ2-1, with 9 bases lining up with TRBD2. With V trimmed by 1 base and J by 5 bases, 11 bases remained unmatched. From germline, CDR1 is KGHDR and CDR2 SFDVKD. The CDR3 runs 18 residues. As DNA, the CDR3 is TGTGCCACCAGTGATTTCAGTAGCGGGGGTAATCAGGACAATGAGCAGTTCTTC. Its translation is CATSDFSSGGNQDNEQFF.

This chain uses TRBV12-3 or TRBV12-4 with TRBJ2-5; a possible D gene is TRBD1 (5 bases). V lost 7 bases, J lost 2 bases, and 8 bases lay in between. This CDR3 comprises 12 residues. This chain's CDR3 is CASTRQQETQYF. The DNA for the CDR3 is TGTGCCAGCACGCGACAGCAAGAGACCCAGTACTTC.

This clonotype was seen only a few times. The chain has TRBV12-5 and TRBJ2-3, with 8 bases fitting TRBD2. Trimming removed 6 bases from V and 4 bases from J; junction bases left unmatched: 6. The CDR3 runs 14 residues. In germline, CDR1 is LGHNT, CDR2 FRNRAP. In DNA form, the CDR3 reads TGTGCTAGTGGCTTCTCGGGGGGGCCAGATACGCAGTATTTT. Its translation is CASGFSGGPDTQYF.

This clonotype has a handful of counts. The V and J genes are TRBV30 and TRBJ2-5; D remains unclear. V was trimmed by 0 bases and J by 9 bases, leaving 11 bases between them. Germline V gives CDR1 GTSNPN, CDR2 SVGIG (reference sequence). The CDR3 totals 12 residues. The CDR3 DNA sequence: TGTGCCTGGAGTGTTGTAGTGGGCGCCCAGTACTTC. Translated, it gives CAWSVVVGAQYF.

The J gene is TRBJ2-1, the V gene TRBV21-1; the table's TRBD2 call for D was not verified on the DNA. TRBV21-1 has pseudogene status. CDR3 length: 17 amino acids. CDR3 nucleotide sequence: TGTGCCAGCAGCAAAGTCCTACTAGCGGAGGCCTACAATGAGCAGTTCTTC. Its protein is CASSKVLLAEAYNEQFF.

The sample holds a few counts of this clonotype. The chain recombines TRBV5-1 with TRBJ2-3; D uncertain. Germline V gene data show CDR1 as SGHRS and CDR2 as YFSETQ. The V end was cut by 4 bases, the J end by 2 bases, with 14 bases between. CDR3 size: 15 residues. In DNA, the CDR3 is TGCGCCAGCAGCCCTAGTACTACCCACACAGATACGCAGTATTTT. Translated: CASSPSTTHTDTQYF.